Below are 8 T cell receptor beta chains sequenced from a single sample in a study of blood T cell repertoires in COVID-19. Sequencing was performed with immunoSEQ multiplex PCR; in TCRdb, only in-frame clones are kept and a portion is missing. The table lists 100,000 to 150,000 clones, just under 80% of them singletons. Sequencing was carried out using peripheral blood. These receptors were taken from a human donor in a cohort sampled during active COVID-19.

The V gene is TRBV12-3 or TRBV12-4, the J gene TRBJ1-2; D uncertain. The CDR3 consists of 13 residues. V was shortened by 1 base and J by 4 bases, with 7 bases between the two germline ends. CDR3 region: CASSLGSGYGYTF. DNA for the CDR3: TGTGCCAGCAGTTTAGGGTCAGGCTATGGCTACACCTTC.

CDR3 coding DNA: TGCGCCAGCAGAGAGGGATACTCCTACAATGAGCAGTTCTTC. Its translation: CASREGYSYNEQFF. The J gene is TRBJ2-1, the V gene TRBV5-1, with D possibly matching TRBD2 (5 bases). Germline CDR1 SGHRS, CDR2 YFSETQ. V was shortened by 5 bases and J by 0 bases, with 9 bases between the two germline ends. The CDR3 spans 14 residues.

This clone was seen just once. The chain has TRBV2 and TRBJ2-2; a possible D gene is TRBD2 (5 bases). CDR3 length: 13 residues. The germline CDR1 and CDR2 sequences are SNHLY and FYNNEI. V was cut by 5 bases and J by 6 bases, with 10 bases left in between. The CDR3 sequence is CASSRNGAGELFF. CDR3 nucleotide sequence: TGTGCCAGCAGTCGTAACGGGGCCGGGGAGCTGTTTTTT.

CDR3 region: CASSPDRVSGNTIYF. The DNA for the CDR3 is TGTGCCAGCAGCCCCGACAGGGTCTCTGGAAACACCATATATTTT. The V call is TRBV3-1 (or the pseudogene TRBV3-2), the J call TRBJ1-3; 7 nucleotides align to TRBD1. Germline V lookup: CDR1 LGHDT, CDR2 YNNKEL (reference sequence). J was trimmed by 0 bases and V by 4 bases; bases with no gene match: 3. CDR3 size: 15 residues.

This clone was detected once. This sequence joins TRBV4-3 and TRBJ1-5; D possibly corresponds to TRBD1 (6 bases). V lost 3 bases to trimming and J lost 5 bases, with 8 bases between them. Germline assignment: CDR1 LGHNA and CDR2 YSLEER. CDR3 length: 13 residues. CDR3 coding DNA: TGCGCCAGCAGCCATAACAGGGATCAGCCCCAGCATTTT. Its protein product is CASSHNRDQPQHF.

The chain employs TRBV28 and TRBJ1-2; perhaps TRBD1 as D (5 bases). Germline V lookup: CDR1 MDHEN, CDR2 SYDVKM. The CDR3 extends over 12 amino acids. V was trimmed by 7 bases and J by 8 bases, leaving 14 bases between them. The CDR3 region has the DNA TGTGCCAGCATGGCCCCACGGGGGGGCTACACCTTC. Translating it yields CASMAPRGGYTF.

V usage is TRBV4-1 and J usage is TRBJ2-7; 7 bases match TRBD1. Germline V gives CDR1 MGHRA, CDR2 YSYEKL. This CDR3 region has 17 residues. Trimming cost V 4 bases and J 5 bases; bases outside gene matches: 17. CDR3 amino acids: CASSLSRLGTATDEQYF. CDR3 sequence (DNA): TGCGCCAGCAGCCTGTCCCGCCTCGGGACAGCGACAGACGAGCAGTACTTC.

This chain connects TRBV6-5 to TRBJ2-4; no clear D gene. The germline CDR1 and CDR2 sequences are MNHEY and SVGAGI. CDR3 size: 14 residues. V lost 6 bases and J lost 6, with 15 bases in between. CDR3 loop: CASRPLESVNIQYF. The DNA of the CDR3 is TGTGCCAGCAGGCCCCTGGAGTCGGTAAACATTCAGTACTTC.